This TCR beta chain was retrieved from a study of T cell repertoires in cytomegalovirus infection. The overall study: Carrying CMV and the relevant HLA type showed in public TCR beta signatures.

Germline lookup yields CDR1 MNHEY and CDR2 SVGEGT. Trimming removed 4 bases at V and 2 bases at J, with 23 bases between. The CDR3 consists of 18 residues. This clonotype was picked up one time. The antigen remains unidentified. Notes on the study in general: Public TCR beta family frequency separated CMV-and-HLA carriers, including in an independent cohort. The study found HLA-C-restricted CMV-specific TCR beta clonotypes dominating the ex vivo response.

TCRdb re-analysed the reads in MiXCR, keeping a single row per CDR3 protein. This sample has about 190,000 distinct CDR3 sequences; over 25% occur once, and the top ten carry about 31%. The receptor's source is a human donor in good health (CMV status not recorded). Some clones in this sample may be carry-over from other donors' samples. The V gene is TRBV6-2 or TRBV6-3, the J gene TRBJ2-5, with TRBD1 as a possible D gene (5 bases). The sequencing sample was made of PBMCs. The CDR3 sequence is CASSSRDPDTDVQETQYF. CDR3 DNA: TGTGCCAGCAGTTCGCGTGACCCGGACACGGACGTACAAGAGACCCAGTACTTC.